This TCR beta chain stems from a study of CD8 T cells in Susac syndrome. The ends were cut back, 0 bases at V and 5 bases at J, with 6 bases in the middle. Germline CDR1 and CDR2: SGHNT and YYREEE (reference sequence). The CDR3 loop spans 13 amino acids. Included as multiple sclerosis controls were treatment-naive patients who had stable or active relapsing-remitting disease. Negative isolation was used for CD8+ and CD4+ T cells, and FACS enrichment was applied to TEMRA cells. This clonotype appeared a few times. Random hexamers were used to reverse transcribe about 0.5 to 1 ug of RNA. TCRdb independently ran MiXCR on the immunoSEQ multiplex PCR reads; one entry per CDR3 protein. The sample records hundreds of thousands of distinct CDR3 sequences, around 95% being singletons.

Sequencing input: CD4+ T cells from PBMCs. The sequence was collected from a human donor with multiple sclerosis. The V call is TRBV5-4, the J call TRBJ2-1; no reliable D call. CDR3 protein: CASSLDRNNEQFF. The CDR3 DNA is TGTGCCAGCAGCTTGGACAGAAACAATGAGCAGTTCTTC.